This T cell receptor beta chain was sequenced for a study of cytomegalovirus exposure and HLA in healthy donors. Study outcomes and limitations: Cytomegalovirus-associated status was assigned to approximately 160 TCR beta chains. A later analysis linked a missense DCLRE1C variant to TCR beta V- and J-gene trimming.

PCR amplification relied on 60 Vbeta primers (plus 13 Jbeta primers). Data came from immunoSEQ multiplex PCR; TCRdb stores just in-frame clones and leaves some out. The profile shows almost 95,000 clones, approximately 71% of them singletons. A note on this clone: The antigen remains undetermined.

The CDR3 totals 14 residues. Unmatched junction bases numbered 6, after V lost 7 bases and J lost 0 bases. CDR1 is SQVTM, CDR2 ANQGSEA, per germline. The chain uses TRBV29-1 and TRBJ1-5; 7 nucleotides match TRBD1. This clonotype was sampled from a middle-aged man in good health and CMV-seronegative. The sequenced sample was PBMCs. CDR3: CSAATGNSNQPQHF. CDR3 DNA: TGCAGCGCCGCGACAGGGAATAGCAATCAGCCCCAGCATTTT.